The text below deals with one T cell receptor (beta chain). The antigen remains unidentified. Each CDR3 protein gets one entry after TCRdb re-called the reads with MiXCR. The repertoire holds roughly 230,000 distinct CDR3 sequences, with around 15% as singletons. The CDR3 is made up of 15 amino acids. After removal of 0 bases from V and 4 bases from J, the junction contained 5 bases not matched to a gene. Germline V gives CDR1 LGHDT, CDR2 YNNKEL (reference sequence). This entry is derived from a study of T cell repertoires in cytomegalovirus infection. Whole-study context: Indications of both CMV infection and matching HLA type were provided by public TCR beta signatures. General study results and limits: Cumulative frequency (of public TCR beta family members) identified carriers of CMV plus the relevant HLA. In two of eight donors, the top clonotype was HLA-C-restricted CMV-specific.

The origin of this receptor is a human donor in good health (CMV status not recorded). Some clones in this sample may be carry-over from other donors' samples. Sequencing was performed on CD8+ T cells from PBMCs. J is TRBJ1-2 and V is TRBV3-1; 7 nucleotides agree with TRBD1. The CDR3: CASSQETTGTYGYTF. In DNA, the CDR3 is TGTGCCAGCAGCCAAGAAACGACAGGGACCTATGGCTACACCTTC.